Following are 30 T cell receptor beta chains from one sample sequenced in a study of T-cell reconstitution after alpha-beta-depleted transplantation in children. TCRbeta library construction was performed incorporating unique molecular identifiers. Each CDR3 protein gets one entry after TCRdb re-called the PCR reads with MiXCR. The sample has hundreds of thousands of distinct CDR3 sequences, over 10% seen once. The sample consisted of PBMCs, mostly from graft donor cells, taken 360 days after TCRalphabeta/CD19-depleted stem cell transplant. The receptors come from a male patient under 18 who had a stem cell transplant for acute myeloid leukemia, so the T cells may come from the graft donor.

This clonotype has just a few counts. The J gene is TRBJ2-7, the V gene TRBV18; 9 bases agree with TRBD2. The CDR3 extends over 15 amino acids. Germline V gene data show CDR1 as KGHSH and CDR2 as LQKENI. J was trimmed by 2 bases and V by 5 bases; bases with no gene match: 7. The CDR3 DNA reads as TGTGCCAGCTCATTACAGACTAGCGGTCCCTACGAGCAGTACTTC. This translates into CASSLQTSGPYEQYF.

The chain has TRBV4-3 and TRBJ2-2; TRBD2 is a possible D gene (6 bases). CDR1 is LGHNA, CDR2 YSLEER, per germline. Trimming pared 0 bases from V and 7 bases from J, leaving 9 bases between. There are 14 residues in the CDR3. The CDR3 region has the DNA TGCGCCAGCAGCCAAGAATGGAGGGACGGGGAGCTGTTTTTT. Its protein product is CASSQEWRDGELFF.

The chain uses TRBV5-1 and TRBJ2-1; 7 nucleotides agree with TRBD2. V gave up 0 bases and J gave up 1 base; unmatched junction bases: 4. Germline-derived CDR1 and CDR2 are SGHRS and YFSETQ. The CDR3 covers 16 residues. Here the CDR3 DNA reads TGCGCCAGCAGCTTGGAGATGGGGGGGTCCTACAATGAGCAGTTCTTC. Protein product: CASSLEMGGSYNEQFF. Using reference TRBV5-1 and TRBJ2-1 for the parts outside the CDR3, the full variable domain is KAGVTQTPRYLIKTRGQQVTLSCSPISGHRSVSWYQQTPGQGLQFLFEYFSETQRNKGNFPGRFSGRQFSNSRSEMNVSTLELGDSALYLCASSLEMGGSYNEQFFGPGTRLTVL.

The gene calls are TRBV19 and TRBJ1-4; D not certain. Between the trimmed V and J ends, which lost 5 bases and 4 bases, there was a span of 8 bases. The CDR3 spans 13 residues. Germline assignment: CDR1 LNHDA and CDR2 SQIVND (reference sequence). The CDR3 protein is CASSRQSNEKLFF. The CDR3 DNA reads TGTGCCAGTAGTCGGCAGAGTAATGAAAAACTGTTTTTT.

This clonotype was picked up a small number of times. The rearrangement joins TRBV2 to TRBJ2-3; 16 nucleotides match TRBD2. CDR1 and CDR2 (germline): SNHLY, FYNNEI. The CDR3 is 18 amino acids. The trim removed 4 bases at V and 6 bases at J, leaving 10 bases unmatched. CDR3 DNA: TGTGCCAGCAGTGTCCCGGGACTAGCGGGAGGGCCCGAGGATACGCAGTATTTT. Encoded protein: CASSVPGLAGGPEDTQYF.

This clonotype was detected ten times or more. The chain joins TRBV4-2 to TRBJ2-1; 12 bases are shared with TRBD2. The CDR3 sequence is 17 residues long. Germline trimming cut 0 bases from V and 7 bases from J; bases unmatched to any gene: 7. Germline loops: CDR1 LGHNA, CDR2 YNFKEQ. Written as DNA, the CDR3 is TGTGCCAGCAGCCAAGAGGGTACTAGCGGGGGGAAAAATGAGCAGTTCTTC. Amino acids: CASSQEGTSGGKNEQFF.

This clonotype was detected only a few times. The CDR3 sequence is CASSQDVLETKTGGGNTQYF. The CDR3 coding sequence is TGCGCCAGCAGCCAAGATGTCCTCGAAACTAAGACAGGCGGCGGGAATACGCAGTATTTT. The chain couples TRBV4-3 to TRBJ2-3; possibly TRBD1 or TRBD2 for D (6 bases each). The CDR3 contains 20 residues. Trimming took 0 bases from V and 7 from J, leaving 29 bases between them. Germline-derived CDR1 and CDR2 are LGHNA and YSLEER.

This rearrangement joins TRBV29-1 to TRBJ2-3, with 10 bases that match TRBD1. The germline gives CDR1 SQVTM, CDR2 ANQGSEA. Trimming took 2 bases from V and 2 from J; bases not matched to a gene: 4. The CDR3 is 15 amino acids. The CDR3 spells CSVESDRGFTDTQYF. For the CDR3, the DNA is TGCAGCGTTGAATCGGACAGGGGGTTCACAGATACGCAGTATTTT.

Ten or more counts support this clonotype. Here the CDR3 DNA reads TGTGCCAGTCGGGACAGGAGGGTGTCGGGCTACACCTTC. Encoded protein: CASRDRRVSGYTF. V is TRBV12-3 or TRBV12-4 and J is TRBJ1-2; TRBD1 matches at 8 bases. The V gene end was trimmed by 9 bases and the J gene end by 8 bases; junction bases not matched to a gene: 11. The CDR3 is made up of 13 amino acids.

This clonotype was detected only a few times. The chain uses TRBV20-1 and TRBJ2-1; TRBD2 matches 9 bases. J lost 8 bases, V lost 0 bases, and 17 bases had no gene match. Germline loops: CDR1 DFQATT, CDR2 SNEGSKA (reference sequence). The length of the CDR3 is 18 residues. The CDR3 nucleotides are TGCAGTGCTAGAGATCCCATAGCGGGAGAGGGAGTAGGCCATGAGCAGTTCTTC. Translating gives CSARDPIAGEGVGHEQFF.

This clonotype was seen ten or more times. This sequence joins TRBV6-5 and TRBJ1-1; D uncertain. The CDR3 is made up of 14 amino acids. Germline CDR1 MNHEY, CDR2 SVGAGI. Trimming left V 2 bases short and J 0 bases short, with 7 bases between. The DNA of the CDR3 is TGTGCCAGCAGTTACGGACCGTTGAACACTGAAGCTTTCTTT. It translates to CASSYGPLNTEAFF.

This rearrangement joins TRBV15 to TRBJ1-2, with TRBD1 matching 11 bases. V trimming: 0 bases; J trimming: 6 bases; junction bases outside the gene matches: 12. Per the germline V gene, CDR1 is LNHNV and CDR2 is YYDKDF (reference sequence). CDR3 length: 18 residues. For the CDR3, the DNA is TGTGCCACCAGCAGAGAAGTGCCCTGGACAGGGGGCCTAGATGGCTACACCTTC. Residues: CATSREVPWTGGLDGYTF.

In its sample, this clonotype was seen many times. The chain joins TRBV29-1 to TRBJ2-7, with 9 bases that match TRBD1. This CDR3 has 14 residues. The ends lost 6 bases at V and 0 bases at J; junction bases unmatched: 6. The germline V gene has CDR1 SQVTM and CDR2 ANQGSEA. This CDR3 is CSVSTGGISYEQYF. CDR3 DNA: TGCAGCGTGAGCACAGGGGGCATCTCCTACGAGCAGTACTTC.

This clonotype showed up many times. This chain joins TRBV3-1 and TRBJ2-3; no clear D. Trimming shortened V by 0 bases and J by 2 bases, and 0 bases separated the two germline ends. Germline CDR1 LGHDT, CDR2 YNNKEL (reference sequence). CDR3 length: 12 amino acids. This chain's CDR3 is CASSQDTDTQYF. The CDR3 DNA follows: TGTGCCAGCAGCCAAGACACAGATACGCAGTATTTT.

This clonotype was recorded at least ten times. The chain uses TRBV11-2 and TRBJ1-6; unclear D gene. The CDR3 is made up of 12 amino acids. Trimming cost V 2 bases and J 17 bases, with 13 bases left between them. Germline CDR1 SGHAT, CDR2 FQNNGV. CDR3 DNA sequence: TGTGCCAGCAGCTTATCTCCCCAGGAAGTCCACTTT. Amino acid sequence: CASSLSPQEVHF.

This clonotype appeared many times. J is TRBJ2-1 and V is TRBV28; the D gene is possibly TRBD1 (6 bases). From germline, CDR1 is MDHEN and CDR2 SYDVKM. V was shortened by 3 bases and J by 7 bases, with 19 bases between the two germline ends. The length of the CDR3 is 16 residues. CDR3 loop: CASSLPAGDKRNEQFF. For the CDR3, the DNA is TGTGCCAGCAGTTTGCCCGCCGGGGACAAACGGAATGAGCAGTTCTTC.

This chain connects TRBV20-1 to TRBJ2-7; D possibly corresponds to TRBD1 (7 bases). Germline loops: CDR1 DFQATT, CDR2 SNEGSKA (reference sequence). The CDR3 is 14 amino acids. The V and J ends lost 3 bases and 2 bases respectively, with 14 bases between them. CDR3 sequence: CSARAGQFTYEQYF. DNA for the CDR3: TGCAGTGCTAGGGCGGGACAGTTCACCTACGAGCAGTACTTC.

This clonotype was observed a handful of times. V and J are TRBV5-1 and TRBJ2-5; D not certain. The length of the CDR3 is 15 residues. Looked up from germline, CDR1 is SGHRS and CDR2 is YFSETQ. The V end was cut by 1 base, the J end by 2 bases, with 12 bases between. CDR3 DNA sequence: TGCGCCAGCAGCTTGCGGGCCGACCTACAAGAGACCCAGTACTTC. Its translation: CASSLRADLQETQYF.

This clonotype was detected a few times. The chain carries TRBV29-1 and TRBJ1-1; possible D gene TRBD1, 5 bases. CDR1 is SQVTM and CDR2 is ANQGSEA in the germline V gene. Trimming shortened V by 5 bases and J by 0 bases, and 10 bases separated the two germline ends. This CDR3 is 13 amino acids long. For the CDR3, the DNA is TGCAGCGTTTCGTGGGGGTTGAACACTGAAGCTTTCTTT. Its translation is CSVSWGLNTEAFF.

This clonotype occurred a few times. The CDR3 DNA reads as TGCAGTGCGCTACCAGTTTACCTCACCTACAATGAGCAGTTCTTC. Its translation is CSALPVYLTYNEQFF. V gene TRBV20-1 combines with J gene TRBJ2-1; D ambiguous. The CDR3 spans 15 residues. Trimming shortened V by 6 bases and J by 2 bases, and 17 bases separated the two germline ends. Germline CDR1 and CDR2: DFQATT and SNEGSKA (reference sequence).

The chain combines TRBV6-5 with TRBJ1-3; D is unclear. The germline gives CDR1 MNHEY, CDR2 SVGAGI. The CDR3 length is 14 residues. Trimming pared 2 bases from V and 4 bases from J, leaving 9 bases between. The CDR3 coding sequence is TGTGCCAGCAGTTACGGACCGGCAGGAAACACCATATATTTT. Protein: CASSYGPAGNTIYF.

This clonotype has at least ten counts. The chain is built from TRBV4-3 and TRBJ2-4; D may be TRBD1 (5 bases). Trimming pared 0 bases from V and 2 bases from J, leaving 8 bases between. This CDR3 has 15 amino acids. Germline assignment: CDR1 LGHNA and CDR2 YSLEER. CDR3 nucleotide sequence: TGCGCCAGCAGCCAAGATAGACAGTCCAAAAACATTCAGTACTTC. It is translated as CASSQDRQSKNIQYF.

This clonotype was counted many times. This chain's CDR3 is CASSMTSGTSGSPYNEQFF. The CDR3 DNA reads TGTGCCAGCAGTATGACCTCCGGGACTAGCGGGAGCCCCTACAATGAGCAGTTCTTC. This chain links TRBV12-3 or TRBV12-4 with TRBJ2-1, with TRBD2 identical over 14 bases. CDR3 length: 19 amino acids. Trimming at V came to 5 bases and at J to 2 bases, leaving 11 bases not matched to a gene.

This clonotype turned up a few times. The chain links TRBV11-2 to TRBJ2-7, with 8 bases aligning to TRBD2. The germline gives CDR1 SGHAT, CDR2 FQNNGV. V was pared by 1 base and J by 6 bases, with 8 bases of the junction left unmatched. This CDR3 comprises 15 residues. The CDR3 coding sequence is TGTGCCAGCAGCTTAGCTCGGGCTAGCGGGTTCGAGCAGTACTTC. It specifies CASSLARASGFEQYF. The whole variable domain, filled in from reference TRBV11-2 and TRBJ2-7, reads EAGVAQSPRYKIIEKRQSVAFWCNPISGHATLYWYQQILGQGPKLLIQFQNNGVVDDSQLPKDRFSAERLKGVDSTLKIQPAKLEDSAVYLCASSLARASGFEQYFGPGTRLTVT.

At least ten counts were recorded for this clonotype. The V call is TRBV5-1, the J call TRBJ2-7; D gene uncertain. V was cut by 2 bases and J by 6 bases, with 12 bases left in between. The CDR3 length is 13 residues. Looked up from germline, CDR1 is SGHRS and CDR2 is YFSETQ. The CDR3 region is CASSLGGFAEQYV. The CDR3, as DNA: TGCGCCAGCAGCTTAGGTGGCTTTGCCGAGCAGTACGTC.

In its sample, this clonotype was seen a few times. The J gene is TRBJ2-7, the V gene TRBV20-1, with D perhaps matching TRBD2 (6 bases). CDR1 is DFQATT and CDR2 is SNEGSKA in the germline V gene (reference sequence). The ends were cut back, 5 bases at V and 0 bases at J, with 14 bases in the middle. This CDR3 is built from 14 residues. This CDR3 is CSAAQGGLSYEQYF. The DNA for the CDR3 is TGCAGTGCTGCTCAGGGAGGACTCTCCTACGAGCAGTACTTC.

The rearrangement links TRBV7-2 to TRBJ2-1, with D tentatively TRBD1 (5 bases). The V end was cut by 7 bases, the J end by 4 bases, with 14 bases between. Germline-derived CDR1 and CDR2 are SGHTA and FQGNSA. This CDR3 is 14 amino acids long. This CDR3 is CASTPQGIYNEQFF. The DNA for the CDR3 is TGTGCCAGCACCCCCCAGGGAATATACAATGAGCAGTTCTTC.

The chain uses TRBV18 and TRBJ2-1; 10 positions match TRBD2. Germline V CDR1 and CDR2: KGHSH, LQKENI. The V and J ends lost 1 base and 2 bases, in that order; junction bases with no gene match: 2. The CDR3 spans 16 residues. The CDR3 sequence: CASSPRSGRAYNEQFF. CDR3 coding DNA: TGTGCCAGCTCACCACGGAGCGGGAGGGCCTACAATGAGCAGTTCTTC.

There are many counts of this clonotype. The chain recombines TRBV15 with TRBJ2-1; TRBD2 is a possible D gene (6 bases). The CDR3 extends over 15 amino acids. V was trimmed by 6 bases and J by 4 bases, leaving 16 bases between them. Germline loops: CDR1 LNHNV, CDR2 YYDKDF (reference sequence). The CDR3 reads CATRGPAGGYNEQFF. The CDR3 DNA is TGTGCCACCAGGGGGCCAGCGGGCGGTTACAATGAGCAGTTCTTC.

As concerns this clonotype: This could be a read error, since a much larger clone is one nucleotide away. J is TRBJ2-2 and V is TRBV12-3 or TRBV12-4; 9 bases align to TRBD2. This CDR3 is 16 amino acids long. The CDR3 is CVSSLELAGDTGELFF. As DNA, the CDR3 is TGTGTCAGCAGTTTAGAGTTAGCGGGAGACACCGGGGAGCTGTTTTTT.